This T cell receptor beta chain is drawn from a study of blood T cells in healthy people across ages. A J-beta primer mix and a sample-barcoded 5' primer were used in a second PCR of about 6 to 12 cycles. From the 5' RACE reads, TCRdb called clonotypes with MiXCR, one entry per CDR3 protein. Here the sample spans roughly 1,000,000 distinct CDR3 sequences, almost 25% being singletons. Trimming left V 7 bases short and J 6 bases short, with 19 bases between. CDR3 length: 13 amino acids. The germline V gene encodes CDR1 DFQATT and CDR2 SNEGSKA (reference sequence). The same data also contributed to another study, on T cells of mothers and their children.

This receptor was obtained from a girl aged 2-10 years in good health. The sequenced sample consisted of blood. The gene calls are TRBV20-1 and TRBJ2-7; unclear D gene. CDR3 in amino acids: CSVIKGGWGEQYF. DNA for the CDR3: TGCAGTGTCATAAAGGGTGGTTGGGGCGAGCAGTACTTC.